These T cell receptor beta chains were read from a single sample in a study of CD8 T cells in Susac syndrome. TCRdb itself ran the immunoSEQ multiplex PCR reads through MiXCR, one entry per CDR3 protein. This sample has 100,000 to 150,000 distinct CDR3 sequences, with approximately 95% found just once. Sequences were obtained from CD8+ T cells from PBMCs. The receptors were sampled from a human donor with multiple sclerosis. Each CDR3 is given with its conserved first and last residue. D genes are given only for firm matches. Clone size is stated in some rows and not others, as once, few, many or a class when expanded.

TRBV28	NA	TRBD1	TRBJ1-4	TGTGCCAGCAGTTCCTACCGACAGGGTTGGTCATCAGCGGGCGAAAAACTGTTTTTT	CASSSYRQGWSSAGEKLFF
TRBV6-1	few	NA	TRBJ2-7	TGTGCCAGCAGTCCGGGTAGCTACGAGCAGTACTTC	CASSPGSYEQYF
TRBV28	NA	TRBD1	TRBJ1-6	TGTGCCAGCAGTTTGGGACAGTCTAATTCACCCCTCCACTTT	CASSLGQSNSPLHF
TRBV27	NA	NA	TRBJ1-3	TGTGCCAGCAGTCTCAGTAGCTCTGGAAACACCATATATTTT	CASSLSSSGNTIYF
TRBV10-3	once	NA	TRBJ2-1	TGTGCCATCCTTTCCGGGGAAAGGGAGCAGTTCTTC	CAILSGEREQFF
TRBV3-1	NA	TRBD2	TRBJ2-1	TGTGCCAGCAGTCCCAGCGGGAGTCGGTCCTACAATGAGCAGTTCTTC	CASSPSGSRSYNEQFF
TRBV19	NA	NA	TRBJ1-5	TGTGCCAGTAGTATAGTTGGGCATAATCAGCCCCAGCATTTT	CASSIVGHNQPQHF
TRBV9	NA	TRBD1	TRBJ2-1	TGTGCCAGCAGCGGGCGACAGGGCCCTTGGGAGCAGTTCTTC	CASSGRQGPWEQFF
TRBV6-4	NA	NA	TRBJ2-2	TGTGCCAGCAGTGACCCGGGTAACGGGGAGCTGTTTTTT	CASSDPGNGELFF
TRBV9	NA	NA	TRBJ2-3	TGTGCCAGCAGCGTAGAAACAGATACGCAGTATTTT	CASSVETDTQYF
TRBV30	NA	NA	TRBJ2-7	TGTGCCTGGAGTGTAAAGCAGGAGCAGTACTTC	CAWSVKQEQYF
TRBV12-3/TRBV12-4	NA	NA	TRBJ2-3	TGTGCCAGCAGTTCATGGCCCGGCGGAAGAAGCACAGATACGCAGTATTTT	CASSSWPGGRSTDTQYF
TRBV5-4	NA	TRBD1	TRBJ2-5	TGTGCCAGCAGCTTGGACACAGGGGTAGAGACCCAGTACTTC	CASSLDTGVETQYF
TRBV19	NA	NA	TRBJ2-5	TGTGCCAGTAGTATCGGGCTGTACCAAGAGACCCAGTACTTC	CASSIGLYQETQYF
TRBV28	NA	TRBD1	TRBJ2-4	TGTGCCAGCAGTTTCCCCCGGGACAGGGGAAAGAATTTGGACATTCAGTACTTC	CASSFPRDRGKNLDIQYF
TRBV4-1	NA	TRBD2	TRBJ2-1	TGCGCCAGCAGCCAAGATTATGGCGGGAGCGCGGCAAATGAGCAGTTCTTC	CASSQDYGGSAANEQFF
TRBV9	once	TRBD2	TRBJ2-5	TGTGCCAGCAGCGGCGGACTAGCGGGAGAAGGGACCCAGTACTTC	CASSGGLAGEGTQYF
TRBV12-3/TRBV12-4	NA	TRBD1	TRBJ2-7	TGTGCCAGCAGTCGCCGACAGGGAACCTACGAGCAGTACTTC	CASSRRQGTYEQYF
TRBV3-1	NA	NA	TRBJ1-2	TGTGCCAGCAGCCAAGGACAGTATAGGGGCTACACCTTC	CASSQGQYRGYTF
TRBV4-1	NA	TRBD2	TRBJ2-6	TGCGCCAGCAGCCCGACTAGCGGGGGGGCTGGGGCCAACGTCCTGACTTTC	CASSPTSGGAGANVLTF
TRBV11-2	NA	NA	TRBJ2-7	TGTGCCAGCAGCTTAGCGGTCAGGGCCTATTACGAGCAGTACTTC	CASSLAVRAYYEQYF
TRBV29-1	few	NA	TRBJ1-2	TGCAGCGTTGACGGGGCCGAGGACGGCTACACCTTC	CSVDGAEDGYTF
TRBV9	NA	TRBD1	TRBJ1-5	TGTGCCAGCAGCGTCCAGGGGGGCAATCAGCCCCAGCATTTT	CASSVQGGNQPQHF
TRBV6-2/TRBV6-3	NA	NA	TRBJ2-7	TGTGCCAGCAGTTACCCGACAGACTTCTACGAGCAGTACTTC	CASSYPTDFYEQYF
TRBV27	NA	NA	TRBJ1-4	TGTGCCAGCAGTTGGTCCCGTGGGGGGAATGAAAAACTGTTTTTT	CASSWSRGGNEKLFF
TRBV5-4	NA	TRBD1	TRBJ2-7	TGTGCCAGCAGCGGCTCCGGGACAGGGGGCGCGTACGAGCAGTACTTC	CASSGSGTGGAYEQYF
TRBV12-3/TRBV12-4	NA	TRBD2	TRBJ2-2	TGTGCCAGCAGTTTCCCCGGGAGGGAGACCGGGGAGCTGTTTTTT	CASSFPGRETGELFF
TRBV5-1	NA	TRBD1	TRBJ2-4	TGCGCCAGCAGCTTTCCGGGACAGGGACGAAACATTCAGTACTTC	CASSFPGQGRNIQYF
TRBV20-1	NA	TRBD2	TRBJ2-1	TGCAGTGCTGCCCCCGGGACTAGCGAGTATGGGGAGCAGTTCTTC	CSAAPGTSEYGEQFF
TRBV7-6	NA	NA	TRBJ2-7	TGTGCCAGCAGCTTAGGGGACGCCGCCTACGAGCAGTACTTC	CASSLGDAAYEQYF
TRBV15	NA	TRBD1	TRBJ2-3	TGTGCCACCAGCAGAAGGGGAGCAGGGGGCAGTTCAGATACGCAGTATTTT	CATSRRGAGGSSDTQYF
TRBV29-1	NA	TRBD1	TRBJ2-7	TGCAGCGTTAAAGGGGGCGAGACGTCCTACGAGCAGTACTTC	CSVKGGETSYEQYF
TRBV7-2	NA	TRBD1	TRBJ1-5	TGTGCCAGCAGCTTAGCGAGGTGTTTTTTTCGGGGACAGGGGGCTTGGAAGCCCCAGCATTTT	CASSLARCFFRGQGAWKPQHF
TRBV24-1	once	TRBD1	TRBJ2-5	TGTGCCACCAGTGATTTGCAGGGGACAGAAGAGACCCAGTACTTC	CATSDLQGTEETQYF
TRBV9	NA	NA	TRBJ2-7	TGTGCCAGCAGCGTGGACTTCTCATCGACTTACGAGCAGTACTTC	CASSVDFSSTYEQYF
TRBV9	NA	NA	TRBJ2-3	TGTGCCAGCAGCCCCGGGCAGCGCCACGATACGCAGTATTTT	CASSPGQRHDTQYF
TRBV5-6	NA	NA	TRBJ1-5	TGTGCCAGCAGCTGGGGCGGCGGGGGCAATCAGCCCCAGCATTTT	CASSWGGGGNQPQHF
TRBV30	NA	TRBD1	TRBJ1-4	TGTGCCTGGGTAAAGGGGGCGTCTAAATTGAGTGCGTTTTTT	CAWVKGASKLSAFF
TRBV27	NA	NA	TRBJ1-5	TGTGCCAGCGCTCTATGGATGGGCAATCAGCCCCAGCATTTT	CASALWMGNQPQHF
TRBV29-1	NA	TRBD1	TRBJ2-1	TGCAGCGTTGAAGGGGGACAGGTGGAGTTCTTC	CSVEGGQVEFF
TRBV4-1	NA	NA	TRBJ2-2	TGCGCCAGCAGCCAACGCCAGGGATCCACCGGGGAGCTGTTTTTT	CASSQRQGSTGELFF
TRBV13	NA	TRBD1	TRBJ1-5	TGTGCCAGCAGCTCACAGGGGGGACAGCCCCAGCATTTT	CASSSQGGQPQHF
TRBV29-1	NA	NA	TRBJ1-1	TGCAGCGTTGAAGATCTACGGACTGAAGCTTTCTTT	CSVEDLRTEAFF
TRBV3-1	NA	NA	TRBJ1-4	TGTGCCAGCAGCCCAGGTTTGCAAGCCTCTAATGAAAAACTGTTTTTT	CASSPGLQASNEKLFF
TRBV10-3	NA	TRBD2	TRBJ2-1	TGTGCCATCAGTGAAACGGGAGGGCCGAGGAATGAGCAGTTCTTC	CAISETGGPRNEQFF
TRBV9	NA	NA	TRBJ2-1	TGTGCCAGCAGCGTAGCGGTCGGGGACGCCTACAATGAGCAGTTCTTC	CASSVAVGDAYNEQFF
TRBV7-6	NA	TRBD2	TRBJ2-5	TGTGCCAGCAGCTTAGCTAGCGGGAGGCCCGGGGAGACCCAGTACTTC	CASSLASGRPGETQYF
TRBV24-1	NA	TRBD1	TRBJ1-1	TGTGCCACCAGAGAGGGACAGGGCAGGAACACTGAAGCTTTCTTT	CATREGQGRNTEAFF
TRBV6-1	NA	TRBD1	TRBJ1-5	TGTGCCAGCAGTAACCCAGGGGGAGGGGAGCCCCAGCATTTT	CASSNPGGGEPQHF